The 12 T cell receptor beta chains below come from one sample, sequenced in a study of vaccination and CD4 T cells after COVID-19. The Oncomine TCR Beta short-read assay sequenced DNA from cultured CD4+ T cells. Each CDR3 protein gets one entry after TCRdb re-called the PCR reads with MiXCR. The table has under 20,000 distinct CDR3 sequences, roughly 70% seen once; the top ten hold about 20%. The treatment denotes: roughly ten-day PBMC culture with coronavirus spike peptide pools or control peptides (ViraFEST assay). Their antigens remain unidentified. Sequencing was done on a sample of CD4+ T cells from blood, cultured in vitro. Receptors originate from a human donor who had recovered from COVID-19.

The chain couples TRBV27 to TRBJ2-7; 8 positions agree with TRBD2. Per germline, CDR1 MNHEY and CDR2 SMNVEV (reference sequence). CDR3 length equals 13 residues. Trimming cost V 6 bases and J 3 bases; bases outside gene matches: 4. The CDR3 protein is CASRRSGSYEQYF. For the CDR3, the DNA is TGTGCCAGCAGAAGGAGCGGGAGCTACGAGCAGTACTTC.

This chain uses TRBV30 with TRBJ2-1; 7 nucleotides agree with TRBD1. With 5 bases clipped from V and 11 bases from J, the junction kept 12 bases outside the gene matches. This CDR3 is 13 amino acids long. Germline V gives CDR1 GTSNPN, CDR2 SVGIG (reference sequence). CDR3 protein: CAWGTLTGAKQFF. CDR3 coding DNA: TGTGCCTGGGGGACCCTCACAGGGGCCAAGCAGTTCTTC.

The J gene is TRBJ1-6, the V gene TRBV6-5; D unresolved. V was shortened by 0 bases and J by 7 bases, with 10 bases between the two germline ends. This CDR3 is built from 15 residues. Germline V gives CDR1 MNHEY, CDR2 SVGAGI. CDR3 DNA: TGTGCCAGCAGTTACTCTGGCAGGCCCAATTCACCCCTCCACTTT. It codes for CASSYSGRPNSPLHF.

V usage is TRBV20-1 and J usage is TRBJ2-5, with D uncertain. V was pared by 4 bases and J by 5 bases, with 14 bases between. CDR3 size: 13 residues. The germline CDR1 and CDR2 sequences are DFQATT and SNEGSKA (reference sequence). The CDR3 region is CSANIGLRETQYF. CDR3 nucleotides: TGCAGTGCTAATATAGGTCTTCGGGAGACCCAGTACTTC.

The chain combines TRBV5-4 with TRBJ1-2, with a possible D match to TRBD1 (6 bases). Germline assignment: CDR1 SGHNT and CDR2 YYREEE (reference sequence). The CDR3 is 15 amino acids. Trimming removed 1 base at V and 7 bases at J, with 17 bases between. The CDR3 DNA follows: TGTGCCAGCAGCTTGCCCCCAGGGGAGGCGTCTGGCTACACCTTC. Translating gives CASSLPPGEASGYTF.

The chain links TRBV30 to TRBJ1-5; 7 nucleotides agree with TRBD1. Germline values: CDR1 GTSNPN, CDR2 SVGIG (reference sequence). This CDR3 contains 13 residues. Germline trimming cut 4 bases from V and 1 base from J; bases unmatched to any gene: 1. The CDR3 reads CAWNRGSNQPQHF. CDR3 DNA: TGTGCCTGGAACAGGGGCAGCAATCAGCCCCAGCATTTT.

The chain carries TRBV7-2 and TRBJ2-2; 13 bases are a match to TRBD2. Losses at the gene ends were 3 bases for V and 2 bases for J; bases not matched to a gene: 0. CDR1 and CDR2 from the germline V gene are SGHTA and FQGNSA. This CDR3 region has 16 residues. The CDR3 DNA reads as TGTGCCAGCAGCTTGGGACTAGCGGGAAACACCGGGGAGCTGTTTTTT. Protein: CASSLGLAGNTGELFF.

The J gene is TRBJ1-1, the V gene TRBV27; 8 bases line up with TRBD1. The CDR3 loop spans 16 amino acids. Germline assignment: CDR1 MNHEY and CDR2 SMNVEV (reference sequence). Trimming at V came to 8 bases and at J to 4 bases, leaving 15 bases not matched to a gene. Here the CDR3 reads CASRSLVTGVSTEAFF. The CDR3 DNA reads TGTGCCAGCCGATCACTTGTGACAGGGGTGAGCACTGAAGCTTTCTTT.

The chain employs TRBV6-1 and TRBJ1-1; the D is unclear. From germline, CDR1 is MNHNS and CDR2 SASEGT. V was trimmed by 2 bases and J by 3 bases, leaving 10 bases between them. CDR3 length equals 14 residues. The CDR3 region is CASSESAQYTEAFF. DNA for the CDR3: TGTGCCAGCAGTGAATCGGCGCAGTACACTGAAGCTTTCTTT.

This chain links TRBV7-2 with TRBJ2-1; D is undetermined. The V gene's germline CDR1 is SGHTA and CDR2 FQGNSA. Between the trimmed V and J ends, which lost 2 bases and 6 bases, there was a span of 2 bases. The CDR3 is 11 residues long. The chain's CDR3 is CASSLLNEQFF. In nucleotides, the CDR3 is TGTGCCAGCAGCTTACTCAATGAGCAGTTCTTC.

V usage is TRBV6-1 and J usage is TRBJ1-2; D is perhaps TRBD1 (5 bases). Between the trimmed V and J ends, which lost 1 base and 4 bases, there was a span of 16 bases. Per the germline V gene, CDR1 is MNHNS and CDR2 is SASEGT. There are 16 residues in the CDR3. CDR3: CASSEEYGGRVYGYTF. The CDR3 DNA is TGTGCCAGCAGTGAAGAGTATGGGGGACGGGTCTATGGCTACACCTTC.

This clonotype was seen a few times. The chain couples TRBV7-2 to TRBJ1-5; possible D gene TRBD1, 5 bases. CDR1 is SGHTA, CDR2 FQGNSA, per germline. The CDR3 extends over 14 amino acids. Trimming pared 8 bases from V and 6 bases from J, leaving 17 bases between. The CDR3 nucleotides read TGTGCCAGCTTCTCCGGGGGGTTAGGTCAGCCCCAGCATTTT. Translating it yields CASFSGGLGQPQHF.